What follows are 15 T cell receptor beta chains derived from one specimen sequenced in a study of tumor-infiltrating lymphocytes in primary liver carcinoma. Production of TCR beta cDNA used roughly 480 ng total RNA together with a constant-region primer. ARM-PCR was slightly modified, and three nested multiplex PCR rounds with it gave rise to the TCR beta libraries. Primers for the first two PCR rounds were TRBV1-TRBV30 forward primers and a C-beta reverse primer (approximately 10 cycles per round). TCRdb re-derived calls from the multiplex PCR reads in MiXCR, one entry per CDR3 protein. The sample has approximately 310,000 distinct CDR3 sequences; about 62% are singletons. Unsorted whole blood supplied the blood RNA, and germline DNA was isolated too. The sequenced sample was peripheral blood. These receptors came from a man aged 35-49 years with primary liver carcinoma and hepatitis B virus infection.

Worth noting for this clonotype: A much larger clone lies a single base off, so this may be a read error. The chain joins TRBV12-3 or TRBV12-4 to TRBJ1-6; TRBD1 matches at 8 bases. J was trimmed by 10 bases and V by 7 bases; bases with no gene match: 6. CDR3 length: 13 residues. The CDR3: CASTSTGESPLHF. For the CDR3, the DNA is TGTGCCAGCACTTCGACAGGGGAATCACCCCTCCACTTT.

The chain carries TRBV10-1 and TRBJ2-3; D possibly corresponds to TRBD2 (6 bases). Germline V lookup: CDR1 WNHNN, CDR2 SYGVQD (reference sequence). This CDR3 region has 15 residues. V was pared by 3 bases and J by 1 base, with 11 bases between. The CDR3 DNA follows: TGCGCCAGCAGTGATCCGGGAGTTGGCACAGATACGCAGTATTTT. It yields the protein CASSDPGVGTDTQYF.

A remark on this clonotype: In this CDR3 the conserved last residue, phenylalanine or tryptophan, is missing, so a read error is likely. The DNA is left out, because the CDR3 cannot be placed on it with certainty; the CDR3 is given as TCRdb lists it. This rearrangement joins TRBV6-1 to TRBJ2-2; TRBD1 is the table's D call and was not checked against the DNA. A total of 14 residues make up the CDR3, ends included. CDR1 and CDR2 (germline): MNHNS, SASEGT. CDR3 residues: CASSEIGAAGELFL.

This clonotype was detected ten times or more. This chain uses TRBV6-6 with TRBJ2-7, with unresolved D. The germline gives CDR1 MNHNY, CDR2 SVGAGI (reference sequence). This CDR3 region has 19 residues. V was shortened by 3 bases and J by 2 bases, with 26 bases between the two germline ends. This chain's CDR3 is CASSYSGLRTVSGPYEQYF. The CDR3 nucleotides are TGTGCCAGCAGTTATTCCGGGCTCCGGACGGTGTCGGGCCCCTACGAGCAGTACTTC.

J is TRBJ1-1 and V is TRBV30; D ambiguous. Between the trimmed V and J ends, which lost 7 bases and 2 bases, there was a span of 8 bases. The CDR3 totals 11 residues. Germline assignment: CDR1 GTSNPN and CDR2 SVGIG (reference sequence). CDR3 protein: CAFHRNTEAFF. Written as DNA, the CDR3 is TGTGCCTTCCACAGAAACACTGAAGCTTTCTTT.

With respect to this clonotype: At one end the junction does not follow the germline gene, possibly because of a read error. The chain couples TRBV6-1 to TRBJ2-3, with D possibly being TRBD2 (6 bases). The germline V gene encodes CDR1 MNHNS and CDR2 SASEGT. The CDR3 loop spans 13 amino acids. The CDR3 region is CVSMEGGPNTQYF. For the CDR3, the DNA is TGTGTCAGCATGGAGGGAGGACCTAATACGCAGTATTTT.

The J gene is TRBJ1-1, the V gene TRBV13; no clear D. Trimming took off 2 bases at V and 5 bases at J, with 18 bases between the two ends. Germline CDR1 PRHDT, CDR2 FYEKMQ (reference sequence). The CDR3 length is 16 residues. CDR3 sequence (DNA): TGTGCCAGCAGCTTATTGAGGGCTGTGCGGGAGACTGAAGCTTTCTTT. Translation gives CASSLLRAVRETEAFF.

About this clonotype itself: Since a much larger clone is just one base distant, this may be a read error. The chain recombines TRBV12-3 or TRBV12-4 with TRBJ1-6, with TRBD1 matching 7 bases. The V gene end was trimmed by 6 bases and the J gene end by 11 bases; junction bases not matched to a gene: 10. The CDR3 is 14 amino acids. The CDR3 DNA follows: TGTGCCAGCAGCCAGGGACAGCCCAATACACCCCTCCACTTT. It translates to CASSQGQPNTPLHF.

This clonotype was seen only a few times. The chain uses TRBV28 and TRBJ2-3; D uncertain. In germline, CDR1 is MDHEN, CDR2 SYDVKM. CDR3 size: 15 residues. The V and J ends lost 5 bases and 2 bases respectively, with 14 bases between them. CDR3 sequence: CASSETLGITDTQYF. The CDR3 DNA reads TGTGCCAGCAGTGAGACTTTGGGAATCACAGATACGCAGTATTTT.

Of note for this clonotype: As the CDR3 is not closed by the conserved phenylalanine or tryptophan, this likely results from a read error. The chain recombines TRBV6-5 with TRBJ2-7; D is possibly TRBD2 (6 bases). This CDR3 is 14 amino acids long. Germline V gives CDR1 MNHEY, CDR2 SVGAGI. This chain's CDR3 is CVSSPFETGVKQYL. The CDR3 region has the DNA TGTGTCAGCAGTCCATTTGAGACGGGAGTGAAGCAGTACTTG.

There are a few counts of this clonotype. A read error may be the cause here, since a much bigger clone is one base away. The chain is built from TRBV7-8 and TRBJ2-7; 12 bases map to TRBD2. Germline loops: CDR1 SGHVS, CDR2 FQNEAQ. The CDR3 loop spans 16 amino acids. This chain's CDR3 is CTSSSQTSGSSYEQYF. The DNA of the CDR3 is TGTACCAGCAGCTCCCAGACTAGCGGGAGCTCCTACGAGCAGTACTTC.

As regards this clonotype: A much larger clonotype is one base distant, so this may be a read error. The V and J genes are TRBV29-1 and TRBJ1-2; D gene uncertain. The CDR3 has 8 residues. Germline V gene data show CDR1 as SQVTM and CDR2 as ANQGSEA. The CDR3 nucleotides are TGCAGCGTTCGTGGCTACAGCTTC. Translation gives CSVRGYSF. Variable domain in full (rest from reference TRBV29-1 and TRBJ1-2): SAVISQKPSRDICQRGTSLTIQCQVDSQVTMMFWYRQQPGQSLTLIATANQGSEATYESGFVIDKFPISRPNLTFSTLTVSNMSPEDSSIYLCSVRGYSFGSGTRLTVV.

The table lists this clonotype with many counts. The chain has TRBV4-2 and TRBJ2-6; D remains unclear. V was cut by 0 bases and J by 0 bases, with 6 bases left in between. Looked up from germline, CDR1 is LGHNA and CDR2 is YNFKEQ. The CDR3 has 16 amino acids. The CDR3 bases are TGTGCCAGCAGCCAAGAAGCAAGCTCTGGGGCCAACGTCCTGACTTTC. The encoded protein is CASSQEASSGANVLTF.

Concerning this clonotype: At one boundary the junction diverges from the germline segment, which might be a read error. V usage is TRBV5-5 and J usage is TRBJ1-1; 7 nucleotides align to TRBD1. Germline CDR1 reads SGHKS; CDR2 reads YYEKEE (reference sequence). The CDR3 is made up of 16 amino acids. For the CDR3, the DNA is TGTGCCTGCAGCTTGGCTGCCCCAGGGGGGAACACTGAAGCTTTCTTT. As protein: CACSLAAPGGNTEAFF.

Comment on this clonotype: A read error may be the cause here, since a much bigger clone is one base away. This rearrangement joins TRBV6-5 to TRBJ1-1; a weak D match, TRBD1 (5 bases). CDR1 is MNHEY, CDR2 SVGAGI, per germline. CDR3 length: 15 amino acids. Trimming removed 7 bases from V and 2 bases from J, with 17 bases in between. The CDR3 DNA follows: TGTGCCAGCACTAACCGACGCCAGGGAAACACTGAAGCTTTCTTT. Translated, it gives CASTNRRQGNTEAFF.